This TCR beta chain was captured in a study of T cell responses to AZD1222 COVID-19 vaccine. Study-level results: Repertoires were collected only later (after the peak T cell response had occurred).

The method was immunoSEQ multiplex PCR; TCRdb's version includes in-frame clones alone and lacks a portion of them. Of fewer than 120,000 clones listed, 88% are singletons. A note on this clone: What it recognizes is unknown.

The CDR3 runs 15 residues. The V end was cut by 1 base, the J end by 0 bases, with 7 bases between. Looked up from germline, CDR1 is LNHDA and CDR2 is SQIVND (reference sequence). This receptor was identified in an adult in good health. Sequencing used peripheral blood, obtained on day 0 of AZD1222 vaccination. The rearrangement joins TRBV19 to TRBJ1-5; D not certain. CDR3 sequence: CASSIGVSSNQPQHF. Written as DNA, the CDR3 is TGTGCCAGTAGTATAGGCGTTTCTAGCAATCAGCCCCAGCATTTT.